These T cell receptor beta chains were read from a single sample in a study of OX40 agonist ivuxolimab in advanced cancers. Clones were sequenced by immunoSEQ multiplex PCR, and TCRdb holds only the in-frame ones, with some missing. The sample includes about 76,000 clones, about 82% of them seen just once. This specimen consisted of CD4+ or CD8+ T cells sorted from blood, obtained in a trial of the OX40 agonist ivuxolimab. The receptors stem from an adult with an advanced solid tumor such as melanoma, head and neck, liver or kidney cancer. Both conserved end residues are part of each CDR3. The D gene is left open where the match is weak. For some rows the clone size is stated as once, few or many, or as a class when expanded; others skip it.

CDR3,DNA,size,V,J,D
CASKEGSRGELFF,TGTGCCAGCAAAGAGGGTTCAAGAGGGGAGCTGTTTTTT,medium-sized,TRBV27,TRBJ2-2,.
CASSQRIQGRSGNTIYF,TGCGCCAGCAGCCAACGTATACAGGGAAGGTCTGGAAACACCATATATTTT,once,TRBV5-1,TRBJ1-3,.
CASSPETDSPLHF,TGTGCCAGCTCACCCGAGACGGATTCACCCCTCCACTTT,.,TRBV18,TRBJ1-6,.
CAISDRKGRGSSTDTQYF,TGTGCCATCAGTGATAGAAAAGGAAGGGGGAGTAGCACAGATACGCAGTATTTT,few,TRBV10-3,TRBJ2-3,.
CAISESIGRHYEQYF,TGTGCCATCAGTGAGTCGATAGGACGGCACTACGAGCAGTACTTC,.,TRBV10-3,TRBJ2-7,.
CATSRDGKTSDEQFF,TGTGCCACCAGCAGAGATGGTAAGACTAGCGACGAGCAGTTCTTC,.,TRBV15,TRBJ2-1,TRBD2
CASSPSGTGRYEQYF,TGTGCCAGCAGCCCGTCCGGGACAGGGAGGTACGAGCAGTACTTC,.,TRBV7-3,TRBJ2-7,TRBD1
CSAAPGSPQETQYF,TGCAGCGCGGCCCCGGGCAGCCCACAAGAGACCCAGTACTTC,.,TRBV29-1,TRBJ2-5,.
CASSIIGTPGNTIYF,TGTGCCAGTAGTATTATTGGGACTCCTGGAAACACCATATATTTT,.,TRBV19,TRBJ1-3,.
CAWSRGQVVNEKLFF,TGTGCCTGGAGCCGGGGACAGGTGGTCAATGAAAAACTGTTTTTT,once,TRBV30,TRBJ1-4,TRBD1
CASSLVQSSNQPQHF,TGTGCCAGCAGCTTAGTACAGAGTAGCAATCAGCCCCAGCATTTT,.,TRBV7-8,TRBJ1-5,.
CASSLEGGNTEAFF,TGTGCCAGCAGCTTGGAGGGCGGGAACACTGAAGCTTTCTTT,once,TRBV5-4,TRBJ1-1,.
CAWSVLLAGGTGELFF,TGTGCCTGGAGTGTTTTACTAGCGGGGGGTACCGGGGAGCTGTTTTTT,.,TRBV30,TRBJ2-2,TRBD2
CASSLQGATYGYTF,TGTGCCAGCAGTTTACAGGGGGCGACCTATGGCTACACCTTC,.,TRBV27,TRBJ1-2,TRBD1
CASSLVAGPGYEQFF,TGCGCCAGCAGCTTGGTGGCAGGGCCTGGTTATGAGCAGTTCTTC,.,TRBV5-1,TRBJ2-1,.
CASSPGFPYGYTF,TGTGCCAGCAGCCCCGGGTTCCCTTATGGCTACACCTTC,.,TRBV11-2,TRBJ1-2,.
CASSVAPRTGSNEQFF,TGTGCCAGCAGCGTAGCTCCACGAACAGGGAGTAATGAGCAGTTCTTC,.,TRBV9,TRBJ2-1,.
CASSTGTVSSGNTIYF,TGTGCCAGCAGCACCGGGACTGTAAGCTCTGGAAACACCATATATTTT,.,TRBV7-6,TRBJ1-3,.
CASRGSGTGELFF,TGTGCCAGCAGGGGTAGCGGTACCGGGGAGCTGTTTTTT,once,TRBV11-2,TRBJ2-2,.
CASSVGSPGSSYEQYF,TGTGCCAGCAGTGTCGGCTCACCGGGTAGCTCCTACGAGCAGTACTTC,.,TRBV2,TRBJ2-7,.
CASSGVEETQYF,TGTGCCAGCAGCGGGGTGGAAGAGACCCAGTACTTC,.,TRBV25-1,TRBJ2-5,.
CASSPAGTTYNEQFF,TGTGCCAGCTCACCGGCCGGGACCACCTACAATGAGCAGTTCTTC,.,TRBV18,TRBJ2-1,.
CAWSYGGGQETQYF,TGTGCCTGGAGTTACGGGGGAGGTCAAGAGACCCAGTACTTC,.,TRBV30,TRBJ2-5,.
CASSPPPREKNEQFF,TGTGCCAGCAGCCCACCCCCGCGGGAGAAGAATGAGCAGTTCTTC,once,TRBV5-4,TRBJ2-1,TRBD2
CASSSTGGGYGYTF,TGTGCCAGCAGCTCTACAGGGGGCGGGTATGGCTACACCTTC,.,TRBV5-4,TRBJ1-2,TRBD1
CASSDGQGGYGYTF,TGTGCCAGCAGTGACGGTCAAGGCGGCTATGGCTACACCTTC,.,TRBV6-4,TRBJ1-2,.
CASSYGRGHYGYTF,TGTGCCAGCAGTTACGGCAGGGGGCACTATGGCTACACCTTC,.,TRBV6-5,TRBJ1-2,TRBD1
CASSETGQMNTEAFF,TGTGCCAGCTCAGAGACTGGACAGATGAACACTGAAGCTTTCTTT,.,TRBV18,TRBJ1-1,.
CASSSTGTATYNEQFF,TGCGCCAGCAGCTCCACCGGGACGGCAACCTACAATGAGCAGTTCTTC,.,TRBV5-1,TRBJ2-1,.
CASLGDATNEKLFF,TGTGCCAGTCTGGGGGATGCAACTAATGAAAAACTGTTTTTT,.,TRBV28,TRBJ1-4,.
CASSQDWATNTEAFF,TGTGCCAGCAGCCAAGATTGGGCGACGAACACTGAAGCTTTCTTT,.,TRBV4-2,TRBJ1-1,.
CASSPHQGGDYGYTF,TGTGCCAGCAGCCCGCATCAGGGGGGAGACTATGGCTACACCTTC,.,TRBV27,TRBJ1-2,TRBD1